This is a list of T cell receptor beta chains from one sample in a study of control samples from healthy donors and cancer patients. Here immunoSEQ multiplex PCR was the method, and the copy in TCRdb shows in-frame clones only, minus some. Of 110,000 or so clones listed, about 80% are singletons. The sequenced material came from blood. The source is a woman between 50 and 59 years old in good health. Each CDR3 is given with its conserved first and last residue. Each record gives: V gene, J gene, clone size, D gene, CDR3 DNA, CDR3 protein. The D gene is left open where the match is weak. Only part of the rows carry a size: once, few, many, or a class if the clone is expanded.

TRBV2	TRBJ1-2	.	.	TGTGCCAGCGTCCGGGAAGCTAACTATGGCTACACCTTC	CASVREANYGYTF
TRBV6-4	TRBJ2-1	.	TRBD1	TGTGCCAGCAGTCCCCGGGACAGCTCCTACAATGAGCAGTTCTTC	CASSPRDSSYNEQFF
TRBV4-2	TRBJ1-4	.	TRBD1	TGTGCCAGCAGCCAACCAGGACAGGGGGCGGGTAATGAAAAACTGTTTTTT	CASSQPGQGAGNEKLFF
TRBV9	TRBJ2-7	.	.	TGTGCCAGCAGCGTAGCTCCCGTGGGAGGTATCGACGAGCAGTACTTC	CASSVAPVGGIDEQYF
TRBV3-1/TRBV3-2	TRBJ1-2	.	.	TGTGCCAGCAGTCATCGGACACGCCGTAACTATGGCTACACCTTC	CASSHRTRRNYGYTF
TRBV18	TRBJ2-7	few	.	TGTGCCAGCTCCGTCGCCTCCTACGAGCAGTACTTC	CASSVASYEQYF
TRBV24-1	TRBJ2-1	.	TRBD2	TGTGCCACCAGTAAAACTCCGGGACTAGCGGGAGGAAAGCTTTACAATGAGCAGTTCTTC	CATSKTPGLAGGKLYNEQFF
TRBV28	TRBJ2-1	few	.	TGTGCCAGCAGTTTATCGGGGTCTCGCGAGCAGTTCTTC	CASSLSGSREQFF
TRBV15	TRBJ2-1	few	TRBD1	TGTGCCACCAGCAGAGATCGGACAGGGGTCTACAATGAGCAGTTCTTC	CATSRDRTGVYNEQFF
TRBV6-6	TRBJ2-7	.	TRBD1	TGTGCCAGCAGTGGACAGGGGGGCAACGTAAACTACGAGCAGTACTTC	CASSGQGGNVNYEQYF
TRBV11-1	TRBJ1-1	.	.	TGTGCCAGCAGCAACCTCGGCCAGGGGTCCACTGAAGCTTTCTTT	CASSNLGQGSTEAFF
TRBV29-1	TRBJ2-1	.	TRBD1	TGCAGCGTAGCACCGGGACAGTACAATGAGCAGTTCTTC	CSVAPGQYNEQFF
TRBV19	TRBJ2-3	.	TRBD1	TGTGCCAGCGGGGACGGGACAGGAGCCACAGATACGCAGTATTTT	CASGDGTGATDTQYF
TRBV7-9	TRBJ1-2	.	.	TGTGCCAGCAGCTTAGTGGGGGGGCATGGCTACACCTTC	CASSLVGGHGYTF
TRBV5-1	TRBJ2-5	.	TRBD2	TGCGCCAGCAGCGGGGGACTAGCGGTGCAAGAGACCCAGTACTTC	CASSGGLAVQETQYF
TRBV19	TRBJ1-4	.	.	TGTGCCAGTAGTATTAATGGGAATGAAAAACTGTTTTTT	CASSINGNEKLFF
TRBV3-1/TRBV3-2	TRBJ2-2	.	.	TGTGCCAGCAGCCAAGATCTAAGGACAGTTAACACCGGGGAGCTGTTTTTT	CASSQDLRTVNTGELFF
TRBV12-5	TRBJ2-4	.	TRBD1	TGTGCTAGTGGTGCTGGACAGGGGGCCGTAGCCAAAAACATTCAGTACTTC	CASGAGQGAVAKNIQYF
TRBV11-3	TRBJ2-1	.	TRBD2	TGTGCCAGCAGCTTAGTACTAGCGGGAGGCGGTGCCTACAATGAGCAGTTCTTC	CASSLVLAGGGAYNEQFF
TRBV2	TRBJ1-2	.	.	TGTGCCAGCGGGACGGGTGGCTACACCTTC	CASGTGGYTF
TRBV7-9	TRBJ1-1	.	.	TGTGCCAGCAAACTTGATCCGGACACTGAAGCTTTCTTT	CASKLDPDTEAFF
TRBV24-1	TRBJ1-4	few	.	TGTGCCACCAGTACACGGGACGGATTAGGGGAAAAACTGTTTTTT	CATSTRDGLGEKLFF
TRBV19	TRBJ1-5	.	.	TGTGCCAGTAGTATACAGGGGAGTGATCAGCCCCAGCATTTT	CASSIQGSDQPQHF
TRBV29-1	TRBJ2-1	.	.	TGCAGCGTCCTTTTGCTGAGTGGACAGAGATACAATGAGCAGTTCTTC	CSVLLLSGQRYNEQFF
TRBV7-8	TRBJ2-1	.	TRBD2	TGTGCCAGCAGCCAAAGCGGGGGTACCTACAATGAGCAGTTCTTC	CASSQSGGTYNEQFF
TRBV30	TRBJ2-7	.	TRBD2	TGTGCCTGGACGAGCGGGAGGGGGTCCTACGAGCAGTACTTC	CAWTSGRGSYEQYF
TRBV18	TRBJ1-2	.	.	TGTGCCAGCTCACGTGACGGCGTCTATGGCTACACCTTC	CASSRDGVYGYTF